The 30 T cell receptor beta chains below all came from one sample that was sequenced in a study of blood T cell repertoires in COVID-19. The method was immunoSEQ multiplex PCR; TCRdb's version includes in-frame clones alone and lacks a portion of them. The table lists 220,000 or so clones, approximately 84% of them singletons. Sample: peripheral blood. These TCRs come from a man aged 45-60 years who had recovered from COVID-19.

The V gene is TRBV28, the J gene TRBJ1-5, with 7 bases fitting TRBD1. Looked up from germline, CDR1 is MDHEN and CDR2 is SYDVKM. The CDR3 is made up of 14 amino acids. V trimming: 6 bases; J trimming: 12 bases; junction bases outside the gene matches: 14. CDR3 loop: CASRRTAGGLFQHF. Written as DNA, the CDR3 is TGTGCCAGCAGAAGAACCGCAGGGGGTCTCTTCCAGCATTTT.

The chain combines TRBV20-1 with TRBJ2-7, with 14 bases identical to TRBD2. V trimming: 3 bases; J trimming: 6 bases; junction bases outside the gene matches: 10. Germline V gene sequence: CDR1 DFQATT, CDR2 SNEGSKA (reference sequence). The CDR3 is made up of 16 amino acids. The CDR3 nucleotides are TGCAGTGCTAGTCCGGGGACTAGCGGGGGCTGGAGCGAGCAGTACTTC. It translates to CSASPGTSGGWSEQYF.

The chain carries TRBV7-9 and TRBJ2-1; 9 bases match TRBD2. The length of the CDR3 is 19 residues. V was pared by 1 base and J by 0 bases, with 10 bases of the junction left unmatched. Looked up from germline, CDR1 is SEHNR and CDR2 is FQNEAQ (reference sequence). CDR3 in amino acids: CASSLGGLAPPSSYNEQFF. The CDR3 DNA reads as TGTGCCAGCAGCTTAGGGGGACTAGCTCCTCCGAGCTCCTACAATGAGCAGTTCTTC.

The J gene is TRBJ1-4, the V gene TRBV7-9, with 9 bases that match TRBD1. V was clipped by 5 bases and J by 5 bases; unmatched bases: 6. CDR1 and CDR2 from the germline V gene are SEHNR and FQNEAQ (reference sequence). This CDR3 contains 15 residues. The CDR3 reads CASSPGGTGNEKLFF. The DNA for the CDR3 is TGTGCCAGCAGCCCGGGGGGGACAGGGAATGAAAAACTGTTTTTT.

The chain employs TRBV12-3 or TRBV12-4 and TRBJ2-7; a possible D gene is TRBD2 (5 bases). There are 13 residues in the CDR3. V was clipped by 5 bases and J by 5 bases, with 13 bases between them. The CDR3 spells CASSLHSSNEQYF. The CDR3 DNA reads as TGTGCCAGCAGTCTCCACTCTAGCAACGAGCAGTACTTC.

This CDR3 is CASSPRPPDRTYGYTF. The CDR3 DNA sequence: TGTGCCAGCAGTCCCCGGCCCCCTGACAGGACTTATGGCTACACCTTC. V usage is TRBV28 and J usage is TRBJ1-2; D is perhaps TRBD1 (6 bases). V lost 5 bases and J 5 bases, leaving 21 bases between the germline ends. This CDR3 is 16 amino acids long. Germline CDR1 is MDHEN and CDR2 is SYDVKM.

This chain joins TRBV4-1 and TRBJ1-3, with 7 bases matching TRBD1. V was clipped by 1 base and J by 0 bases; unmatched bases: 9. The germline CDR1 and CDR2 sequences are MGHRA and YSYEKL. This CDR3 contains 18 residues. The CDR3 sequence: CASSQASITGASGNTIYF. CDR3 in DNA: TGCGCCAGCAGCCAAGCTTCTATAACAGGGGCCTCTGGAAACACCATATATTTT.

This clone was counted a single time. The chain employs TRBV7-6 and TRBJ2-2, with D tentatively TRBD2 (5 bases). CDR1 and CDR2 from the germline V gene are SGHVS and FNYEAQ. CDR3 size: 16 residues. V lost 4 bases to trimming and J lost 7 bases, with 19 bases between them. The CDR3 is CASSSYGLVAGGELFF. The CDR3 DNA is TGTGCCAGCAGCTCATACGGGCTAGTGGCGGGCGGGGAGCTGTTTTTT.

This sequence joins TRBV6-5 and TRBJ1-2; 9 bases are shared with TRBD1. Germline V CDR1 and CDR2: MNHEY, SVGAGI. J was trimmed by 8 bases and V by 5 bases; bases with no gene match: 3. The CDR3 length is 12 residues. Here the CDR3 reads CASSRGQGGYTF. DNA for the CDR3: TGTGCCAGCAGTAGGGGACAGGGAGGCTACACCTTC.

The chain combines TRBV4-2 with TRBJ1-3; 9 nucleotides line up with TRBD1. The V segment lost 6 bases and the J segment 3 bases; nucleotides outside the gene matches: 18. CDR1 and CDR2 from the germline V gene are LGHNA and YNFKEQ. CDR3 size: 19 residues. As DNA, the CDR3 is TGTGCCAGCAGTCGAAAGTCGACGTGGACAGGGGATGATGGAAACACCATATATTTT. Protein: CASSRKSTWTGDDGNTIYF.

CDR3 coding DNA: TGTGCCAGCAGCTTAATCGGGGGTACAGATACGCAGTATTTT. Translation gives CASSLIGGTDTQYF. This chain links TRBV7-2 with TRBJ2-3, with D maybe TRBD2 (6 bases). Trimming stripped 2 bases from V and 3 bases from J, with 9 bases between. Germline CDR1 SGHTA, CDR2 FQGNSA. The CDR3 spans 14 residues.

CDR3 bases: TGTGCCAGCAGCCGACAGGGGGCTTTCGAGACCCAGTACTTC. Residues: CASSRQGAFETQYF. V is TRBV2 and J is TRBJ2-5; 10 bases fit TRBD1. The CDR3 length is 14 residues. Trimming removed 6 bases from V and 5 bases from J; junction bases left unmatched: 6. CDR1 and CDR2 (germline): SNHLY, FYNNEI.

The rearrangement links TRBV5-5 to TRBJ2-2, with TRBD2 identical over 7 bases. Per the germline V gene, CDR1 is SGHKS and CDR2 is YYEKEE (reference sequence). The V gene end was trimmed by 4 bases and the J gene end by 2 bases; junction bases not matched to a gene: 2. The CDR3 is 14 amino acids. CDR3 protein: CASSRGGNTGELFF. The DNA for the CDR3 is TGTGCCAGCAGCCGCGGGGGAAACACCGGGGAGCTGTTTTTT. Combining the CDR3 with reference TRBV5-5 and TRBJ2-2 gives the whole variable domain DAGVTQSPTHLIKTRGQQVTLRCSPISGHKSVSWYQQVLGQGPQFIFQYYEKEERGRGNFPDRFSARQFPNYSSELNVNALLLGDSALYLCASSRGGNTGELFFGEGSRLTVL.

The V call is TRBV3-1 (or the pseudogene TRBV3-2), the J call TRBJ2-1; TRBD2 aligns across 7 bases. Trimming cost V 3 bases and J 0 bases; bases outside gene matches: 8. Germline assignment: CDR1 LGHDT and CDR2 YNNKEL (reference sequence). This CDR3 comprises 17 residues. This chain's CDR3 is CASSQILQRGSYNEQFF. The CDR3 DNA reads as TGTGCCAGCAGCCAGATACTACAGCGGGGCTCCTACAATGAGCAGTTCTTC.

The genes are TRBV11-2 and TRBJ2-3; 13 bases map to TRBD2. Germline CDR1 reads SGHAT; CDR2 reads FQNNGV. CDR3 length equals 16 residues. Germline trimming cut 5 bases from V and 6 bases from J; bases unmatched to any gene: 8. In nucleotides, the CDR3 is TGTGCCAGCAGCCCGCCGGGACTAGCGGGATCTGATACGCAGTATTTT. This sequence encodes CASSPPGLAGSDTQYF.

The chain is built from TRBV9 and TRBJ1-3; TRBD1 matches 7 bases. V lost 4 bases, J lost 1 base, and 8 bases stayed unmatched. CDR3 length: 16 residues. Germline V lookup: CDR1 SGDLS, CDR2 YYNGEE. As DNA, the CDR3 is TGTGCCAGCAGCCCCAGGGACAGCCGATCTGGAAACACCATATATTTT. It codes for CASSPRDSRSGNTIYF. Supplemented by reference TRBV9 and TRBJ1-3, the full variable domain reads DSGVTQTPKHLITATGQRVTLRCSPRSGDLSVYWYQQSLDQGLQFLIQYYNGEERAKGNILERFSAQQFPDLHSELNLSSLELGDSALYFCASSPRDSRSGNTIYFGEGSWLTVV.

This rearrangement joins TRBV5-4 to TRBJ2-2, with a tentative D call TRBD1 (6 bases). The ends were cut back, 4 bases at V and 6 bases at J, with 13 bases in the middle. Germline CDR1 is SGHNT and CDR2 is YYREEE (reference sequence). The CDR3 is 14 amino acids. The CDR3 nucleotides are TGTGCCAGCAGCCTTCGGGACATCTCCGGGGAGCTGTTTTTT. The encoded protein is CASSLRDISGELFF.

The V and J genes are TRBV7-2 and TRBJ2-1, with 13 bases that match TRBD2. CDR1 and CDR2 (germline): SGHTA, FQGNSA. The CDR3 has 16 amino acids. Unmatched junction bases numbered 8, after V lost 5 bases and J lost 7 bases. CDR3 amino acids: CASSPWTSGSYNEQFF. The DNA of the CDR3 is TGTGCCAGCAGCCCCTGGACTAGCGGGAGTTATAATGAGCAGTTCTTC.

V usage is TRBV5-4 and J usage is TRBJ1-2; TRBD1 matches at 11 bases. Germline CDR1 reads SGHNT; CDR2 reads YYREEE (reference sequence). V trimming: 4 bases; J trimming: 6 bases; junction bases outside the gene matches: 2. CDR3 length: 13 amino acids. The DNA of the CDR3 is TGTGCCAGCAGCAGGGACAGGGGGGATGGCTACACCTTC. This translates into CASSRDRGDGYTF.

The chain has TRBV27 and TRBJ2-1, with D tentatively TRBD2 (6 bases). V was shortened by 11 bases and J by 5 bases, with 28 bases between the two germline ends. Germline assignment: CDR1 MNHEY and CDR2 SMNVEV (reference sequence). There are 17 residues in the CDR3. The CDR3 nucleotides are TGTGCCGCCAGCAAGTCCGGTAGGCGGGATCCTGACAATGAGCAGTTCTTC. As protein: CAASKSGRRDPDNEQFF.

V and J are TRBV18 and TRBJ2-7; 7 positions agree with TRBD2. With V trimmed by 5 bases and J by 7 bases, 2 bases remained unmatched. The CDR3 has 11 amino acids. Germline V gene sequence: CDR1 KGHSH, CDR2 LQKENI. The CDR3 region is CASSAGGEQYF. The CDR3 nucleotides read TGTGCCAGCTCAGCCGGGGGGGAGCAGTACTTC.

This clone has just one count. The chain carries TRBV24-1 and TRBJ2-5; TRBD1 agrees at 9 bases. Trimming cost V 3 bases and J 5 bases; bases outside gene matches: 6. The CDR3 runs to 15 residues. CDR1 is KGHDR and CDR2 is SFDVKD in the germline V gene. CDR3 amino acids: CATSDQDRGGETQYF. The CDR3 nucleotides read TGTGCCACCAGTGATCAGGACAGGGGCGGTGAGACCCAGTACTTC.

CDR3 sequence: CASSPRPGVEKLFF. In DNA form, the CDR3 reads TGTGCCAGCAGTCCTCGCCCAGGGGTTGAAAAACTGTTTTTT. The chain couples TRBV27 to TRBJ1-4; possible D gene TRBD1, 6 bases. The length of the CDR3 is 14 residues. The germline V gene has CDR1 MNHEY and CDR2 SMNVEV (reference sequence). The V end was cut by 5 bases, the J end by 7 bases, with 14 bases between. Supplemented by reference TRBV27 and TRBJ1-4, the full variable domain reads EAQVTQNPRYLITVTGKKLTVTCSQNMNHEYMSWYRQDPGLGLRQIYYSMNVEVTDKGDVPEGYKVSRKEKRNFPLILESPSPNQTSLYFCASSPRPGVEKLFFGSGTQLSVL.

CDR3 in DNA: TGCGCCAGCAGCTTCGCCGTTAGCAGCGGGAGTGGCTCCTACGAGCAGTACTTC. This codes for CASSFAVSSGSGSYEQYF. This chain uses TRBV5-1 with TRBJ2-7; 8 bases are a match to TRBD2. The V gene end was trimmed by 2 bases and the J gene end by 0 bases; junction bases not matched to a gene: 13. The CDR3 runs 18 residues. Germline lookup yields CDR1 SGHRS and CDR2 YFSETQ.

The chain uses TRBV7-8 and TRBJ1-2, with D possibly TRBD1 on 6 matching bases. Trimming took off 4 bases at V and 0 bases at J, with 9 bases between the two ends. The CDR3 spans 14 residues. Looked up from germline, CDR1 is SGHVS and CDR2 is FQNEAQ. The chain's CDR3 is CASSSDSPNYGYTF. In DNA, the CDR3 is TGTGCCAGCAGCTCGGACAGCCCTAACTATGGCTACACCTTC.

V and J are TRBV6-1 and TRBJ1-2; 7 positions agree with TRBD1. CDR1 and CDR2 (germline): MNHNS, SASEGT. The CDR3 totals 18 residues. V lost 4 bases and J lost 8; bases outside the gene matches: 22. CDR3 coding DNA: TGTGCCAGCAGTGGCCCCCGAGGGGACAGACTCTTGTTGATGGGCTACACCTTC. Protein sequence: CASSGPRGDRLLLMGYTF.

This sequence joins TRBV19 and TRBJ1-2; the match to TRBD1 covers 7 bases. Germline V CDR1 and CDR2: LNHDA, SQIVND (reference sequence). The CDR3 has 16 residues. The trim removed 10 bases at V and 1 base at J, leaving 15 bases unmatched. The CDR3 coding sequence is TGTGCCACCACAACAAGGACAGGTTTTTTTAACTATGGCTACACCTTC. Translating it yields CATTTRTGFFNYGYTF.

This chain joins TRBV28 and TRBJ2-7; the match to TRBD1 covers 7 bases. CDR3 length: 14 amino acids. V was pared by 5 bases and J by 6 bases, with 10 bases of the junction left unmatched. Germline CDR1 MDHEN, CDR2 SYDVKM. The CDR3 DNA reads TGTGCCAGCAGTCCACGTGACAGGGCGGGCGAGCAGTACTTC. Protein: CASSPRDRAGEQYF.

The chain joins TRBV28 to TRBJ2-7; 10 nucleotides line up with TRBD1. The CDR3 contains 15 residues. V dropped 4 bases and J dropped 5; count of bases not matched to a gene: 8. Germline loops: CDR1 MDHEN, CDR2 SYDVKM. The CDR3 nucleotides are TGTGCCAGCAGTTCTGCCGGGACAGGGGCCCACGAGCAGTACTTC. This codes for CASSSAGTGAHEQYF.

Only a few counts were recorded for this clone. The identical CDR3 is also encoded by other nucleotide sequences in the sample. J is TRBJ2-7 and V is TRBV18, with 7 bases aligning to TRBD1. CDR1 and CDR2 from the germline V gene are KGHSH and LQKENI. This CDR3 region has 15 residues. The V segment lost 3 bases and the J segment 3 bases; nucleotides outside the gene matches: 8. CDR3 protein: CASSPTRDRDYEQYF. CDR3 in DNA: TGTGCCAGCTCACCCACCCGGGACAGAGACTACGAGCAGTACTTC.